Each of the 18 T cell receptor beta chains below was sequenced from the same sample in a study of shared clonotypes between healthy human individuals. TCRdb's copy holds only in-frame clones and misses some; the assay was immunoSEQ multiplex PCR. The sample has about 990,000 clones; about 84% are singletons. Sequenced sample: memory CD4+ T cells from PBMCs. The sample's subset: CD45RA-negative fraction. All receptors derive from a man aged 18 to 29 in good health. Some clones in this sample may be carry-over from other donors' samples.

The chain couples TRBV30 to TRBJ2-5; perhaps TRBD2 as D (5 bases). V lost 4 bases and J lost 4, with 7 bases in between. The CDR3 is made up of 11 amino acids. CDR1 is GTSNPN, CDR2 SVGIG, per germline (reference sequence). The CDR3 coding sequence is TGTGCCTGGACCGCGGGAGAGACCCAGTACTTC. Translation gives CAWTAGETQYF.

This clone appeared a single time. This sequence joins TRBV6-1 and TRBJ1-2, with D unresolved. This CDR3 region has 15 residues. V was clipped by 2 bases and J by 8 bases, with 18 bases between them. CDR1 is MNHNS, CDR2 SASEGT, per germline. The chain's CDR3 is CASSERSPGFEGYTF. CDR3 nucleotide sequence: TGTGCCAGCAGTGAACGCAGCCCCGGGTTTGAAGGCTACACCTTC.

This clone was observed a few times. This chain links TRBV5-1 with TRBJ2-7; TRBD2 aligns across 7 bases. The CDR3 has 14 amino acids. V was pared by 4 bases and J by 4 bases, with 8 bases of the junction left unmatched. CDR1 SGHRS and CDR2 YFSETQ come from the germline V gene. The CDR3 protein is CASSPLAARYEQYF. CDR3 nucleotides: TGCGCCAGCAGCCCGCTAGCGGCCAGATACGAGCAGTACTTC.

A note on this clone: A much larger clone sits a single nucleotide away, making a read error possible. The chain carries TRBV9 and TRBJ2-2, with D tentatively TRBD2 (5 bases). Trimming stripped 4 bases from V and 1 base from J, with 5 bases between. The CDR3 has 13 amino acids. Germline CDR1 reads SGDLS; CDR2 reads YYNGEE. CDR3 DNA sequence: TGTGCCAGCAGCCGGGGGAACACCGGGGAGCTGTTTTTT. Residues: CASSRGNTGELFF.

Comment on this clone: A clone one base away is much larger, so this may be a read error. CDR3 region: CASSLGQQETQYF. CDR3 DNA: TGTGCCAGCAGCTTAGGGCAGCAAGAGACCCAGTACTTC. The V and J genes are TRBV7-7 and TRBJ2-5; D uncertain. The V and J ends lost 1 base and 2 bases respectively, with 5 bases between them. The CDR3 sequence is 13 residues long. CDR1 and CDR2 (germline): SSHAT, FNYEAQ (reference sequence).

The chain has TRBV7-9 and TRBJ1-4, with D maybe TRBD1 (6 bases). This CDR3 has 18 residues. Germline V lookup: CDR1 SEHNR, CDR2 FQNEAQ (reference sequence). V was clipped by 2 bases and J by 7 bases, with 23 bases between them. The CDR3 protein is CASSLNRQAGDGGEKLFF. CDR3 sequence (DNA): TGTGCCAGCAGCTTAAATCGACAGGCGGGCGACGGAGGTGAAAAACTGTTTTTT.

The J gene is TRBJ2-7, the V gene TRBV14; D is unresolved. CDR3 length equals 16 residues. Germline CDR1 is SGHDN and CDR2 is FVKESK. Trimming pared 2 bases from V and 2 bases from J, leaving 16 bases between. Written as DNA, the CDR3 is TGTGCCAGCAGCCAATTTAACCGGGCCCTAACCTACGAGCAGTACTTC. It yields the protein CASSQFNRALTYEQYF.

The V and J genes are TRBV6-6 and TRBJ1-2; tentatively, D is TRBD1 (6 bases). Germline V gene sequence: CDR1 MNHNY, CDR2 SVGAGI (reference sequence). The CDR3 totals 14 residues. The germline V and J ends were trimmed by 0 bases and 2 bases, with 7 bases remaining between them. CDR3 DNA sequence: TGTGCCAGCAGTTACTCGCAGGGGAACTATGGCTACACCTTC. Protein: CASSYSQGNYGYTF.

The chain joins TRBV19 to TRBJ2-5, with D possibly TRBD2 on 6 matching bases. The CDR3 has 16 residues. In germline, CDR1 is LNHDA, CDR2 SQIVND (reference sequence). The V end lost 7 bases, the J end lost 1 base, and 19 bases lay between the germline ends. The CDR3: CASTPRRGYLQETQYF. The DNA for the CDR3 is TGTGCCAGTACCCCGAGGCGGGGCTACCTCCAAGAGACCCAGTACTTC.

The V call is TRBV6-5, the J call TRBJ1-3; D is possibly TRBD1 (6 bases). Trimming shortened V by 6 bases and J by 0 bases, and 12 bases separated the two germline ends. This CDR3 is 15 amino acids long. Germline CDR1 MNHEY, CDR2 SVGAGI. CDR3 amino acids: CASRSDRLSGNTIYF. CDR3 DNA sequence: TGTGCCAGCAGATCCGACAGGCTCTCTGGAAACACCATATATTTT.

The chain recombines TRBV28 with TRBJ2-1, with 12 bases lining up with TRBD2. In germline, CDR1 is MDHEN, CDR2 SYDVKM. The CDR3 covers 16 residues. V lost 6 bases and J lost 4; bases outside the gene matches: 7. CDR3 sequence: CASRALAGGKYNEQFF. CDR3 nucleotide sequence: TGTGCCAGCAGGGCCCTAGCGGGAGGGAAATACAATGAGCAGTTCTTC.

The V call is TRBV30, the J call TRBJ2-5; D assignment may be TRBD1 or TRBD2 (5 bases each). Germline values: CDR1 GTSNPN, CDR2 SVGIG (reference sequence). Trimming shortened V by 3 bases and J by 4 bases, and 12 bases separated the two germline ends. The CDR3 is made up of 13 amino acids. The CDR3 coding sequence is TGTGCCTGGAGCCGGGACCTACGAGAGACCCAGTACTTC. The encoded protein is CAWSRDLRETQYF.

This clone appeared many times. This rearrangement joins TRBV7-3 to TRBJ2-2; 8 nucleotides match TRBD2. The germline V gene has CDR1 SGHTA and CDR2 FQGTGA. V was clipped by 5 bases and J by 8 bases; unmatched bases: 10. The CDR3 totals 15 residues. CDR3 nucleotide sequence: TGTGCCAGCAGCCCTGGGACTAGAGGGACGGGGGAGCTGTTTTTT. Amino acids: CASSPGTRGTGELFF.

CDR3 protein: CASSPIQGLGETQYF. Here the CDR3 DNA reads TGTGCCAGCTCACCCATCCAGGGGTTGGGGGAGACCCAGTACTTC. The genes are TRBV18 and TRBJ2-5; perhaps TRBD1 as D (6 bases). Germline V gene lookup returns CDR1 KGHSH and CDR2 LQKENI. V lost 3 bases and J 5 bases, leaving 16 bases between the germline ends. The CDR3 has 15 amino acids.

The CDR3, as DNA: TGTGCCAGCAGCTCCCGACAGGGTGGCGATCAGCCCCAGCATTTT. Encoded protein: CASSSRQGGDQPQHF. The genes are TRBV6-5 and TRBJ1-5; 7 bases are shared with TRBD1. V trimming: 6 bases; J trimming: 5 bases; junction bases outside the gene matches: 10. The CDR3 sequence is 15 residues long. CDR1 and CDR2 from the germline V gene are MNHEY and SVGAGI.

The V and J genes are TRBV28 and TRBJ1-3; D is unresolved. Trimming took 5 bases from V and 4 from J, leaving 12 bases between them. The CDR3 length is 14 residues. Germline assignment: CDR1 MDHEN and CDR2 SYDVKM. The CDR3 protein is CASSQSGIGNTIYF. CDR3 nucleotides: TGTGCCAGCAGTCAATCAGGAATAGGAAACACCATATATTTT.

V is TRBV5-1 and J is TRBJ2-4; the D gene is possibly TRBD1 (5 bases). The length of the CDR3 is 17 residues. V was pared by 0 bases and J by 0 bases, with 13 bases between. Per the germline V gene, CDR1 is SGHRS and CDR2 is YFSETQ. The CDR3 spells CASSLGASGIAKNIQYF. In DNA form, the CDR3 reads TGCGCCAGCAGCTTGGGGGCCTCAGGGATAGCCAAAAACATTCAGTACTTC.

This sequence joins TRBV5-4 and TRBJ2-1, with TRBD2 identical over 8 bases. The length of the CDR3 is 15 residues. Trimming cost V 4 bases and J 6 bases; bases outside gene matches: 9. From germline, CDR1 is SGHNT and CDR2 YYREEE (reference sequence). The CDR3 loop is CASSPTTGGPNEQFF. Here the CDR3 DNA reads TGTGCCAGCAGCCCTACTACGGGAGGGCCCAATGAGCAGTTCTTC.